This T cell receptor beta chain was captured in a study of CD8 T cells in Susac syndrome. Per germline, CDR1 GTSNPN and CDR2 SVGIG (reference sequence). Trimming took off 5 bases at V and 8 bases at J, with 12 bases between the two ends. There are 11 residues in the CDR3. Random-hexamer reverse transcription was applied to about 0.5 to 1 ug RNA. Amplification of TCR beta CDR3 by immunoSEQ multiplex PCR spanned 54 Vbeta and 13 Jbeta. TCRdb itself ran the immunoSEQ multiplex PCR reads through MiXCR, one entry per CDR3 protein. The sample lists about 300,000 distinct CDR3 sequences, over 75% occurring once. This clonotype was recorded once.

V usage is TRBV30 and J usage is TRBJ1-2; D is undetermined. Material: CD8+ T cells from PBMCs. The TCR originated in a human donor with multiple sclerosis. CDR3 sequence reads: CAWGLAEGYTF. DNA of the CDR3: TGTGCCTGGGGCCTCGCGGAAGGCTACACCTTC.